A single T cell receptor beta chain is shown here with its context. Its cognate antigen is unknown. These data are taken from a study of blood T cells in healthy people across ages. Study observations and caveats: Measured against age, TCR beta diversity per million T cells decreased in a roughly linear manner. Correlation between TCR beta diversity and naive T cell percentage was strong.

V gave up 4 bases and J gave up 1 base; unmatched junction bases: 7. The CDR3 is made up of 16 amino acids. Germline values: CDR1 SEHNR, CDR2 FQNEAQ (reference sequence). Donors each provided around 9 milliliters of peripheral blood. Per sample, extraction of total RNA gave at least 6 micrograms in every case. A second PCR, run for about 6 to 11 cycles, used a sample-barcoded 5' primer plus a J-beta primer mix. In TCRdb, the 5' RACE reads were re-called with MiXCR into one record per CDR3 protein. This sample has about 1.4 million distinct CDR3 sequences, with 59% found just once. The specimen was blood. The sequence was obtained from a man aged 18 to 29 in good health. The chain carries TRBV7-9 and TRBJ2-3; 8 nucleotides line up with TRBD2. The CDR3 protein is CASSYTLAVGTDTQYF. In nucleotides, the CDR3 is TGTGCCAGCAGCTATACACTAGCGGTCGGCACAGATACGCAGTATTTT.